These 20 T cell receptor beta chains were all obtained from the same sample, sequenced in a study of cytomegalovirus exposure and HLA in healthy donors. Primers: 60 Vbeta forward and 13 Jbeta reverse. TCRdb's table, derived via immunoSEQ multiplex PCR, lists solely in-frame clones and lacks some. The sample comprises 95,000 to 150,000 clones, over 75% of which are singletons, and under 2.5% rests with the top ten. Sequencing was carried out using PBMCs. These receptor sequences come from a man aged 25-45 years in good health and CMV-seronegative.

In this sample, this clone turned up a few times. V usage is TRBV28 and J usage is TRBJ2-4, with a weak D call TRBD2 (6 bases). The germline V gene has CDR1 MDHEN and CDR2 SYDVKM. This CDR3 comprises 13 residues. Trimming took off 8 bases at V and 0 bases at J, with 8 bases between the two ends. CDR3 amino acids: CASWGVAKNIQYF. The DNA of the CDR3 is TGTGCCAGCTGGGGGGTAGCCAAAAACATTCAGTACTTC.

The rearrangement joins TRBV19 to TRBJ1-4; 9 bases align to TRBD1. CDR3 length equals 18 residues. CDR1 and CDR2 from the germline V gene are LNHDA and SQIVND (reference sequence). The V gene end was trimmed by 2 bases and the J gene end by 0 bases; junction bases not matched to a gene: 7. The CDR3 nucleotides read TGTGCCAGTAGTATACTCTACAGGGGGCGAACAACTAATGAAAAACTGTTTTTT. Residues: CASSILYRGRTTNEKLFF.

The chain employs TRBV5-4 and TRBJ2-5, with D unclear. CDR3 length: 14 amino acids. From germline, CDR1 is SGHNT and CDR2 YYREEE (reference sequence). Trimming took off 5 bases at V and 0 bases at J, with 11 bases between the two ends. The CDR3 DNA sequence: TGTGCCAGCAGTTCCGGCCAGGACCAAGAGACCCAGTACTTC. This encodes CASSSGQDQETQYF.

This clone came up a few times. This same CDR3 is encoded by further DNA sequences in the sample. V gene TRBV9 combines with J gene TRBJ2-7; the match to TRBD1 covers 8 bases. Trimming took 3 bases from V and 3 from J; bases not matched to a gene: 14. There are 17 residues in the CDR3. Germline V gene data show CDR1 as SGDLS and CDR2 as YYNGEE. CDR3 in DNA: TGTGCCAGCAGCGGGGGACAGGACAGGTCAAAACGCTACGAGCAGTACTTC. Translating gives CASSGGQDRSKRYEQYF. The full variable domain, its missing parts supplied by reference TRBV9 and TRBJ2-7, is DSGVTQTPKHLITATGQRVTLRCSPRSGDLSVYWYQQSLDQGLQFLIQYYNGEERAKGNILERFSAQQFPDLHSELNLSSLELGDSALYFCASSGGQDRSKRYEQYFGPGTRLTVT.

This chain links TRBV5-4 with TRBJ1-1, with D uncertain. Trimming left V 2 bases short and J 5 bases short, with 10 bases between. CDR1 and CDR2 from the germline V gene are SGHNT and YYREEE (reference sequence). The length of the CDR3 is 13 residues. This chain's CDR3 is CASSFGRETEAFF. Here the CDR3 DNA reads TGTGCCAGCAGCTTTGGCCGGGAAACTGAAGCTTTCTTT.

V and J are TRBV9 and TRBJ1-1; a weak D match, TRBD1 (6 bases). The CDR3 has 14 amino acids. CDR1 is SGDLS and CDR2 is YYNGEE in the germline V gene. Trimming took 3 bases from V and 4 from J, leaving 13 bases between them. The CDR3 spells CASSAWGGGTEAFF. In DNA, the CDR3 is TGTGCCAGCAGCGCCTGGGGGGGCGGCACTGAAGCTTTCTTT.

The chain employs TRBV28 and TRBJ1-2, with D unresolved. CDR1 and CDR2 (germline): MDHEN, SYDVKM. The CDR3 has 12 residues. V was clipped by 5 bases and J by 1 base, with 5 bases between them. In DNA, the CDR3 is TGTGCCAGCAGTGCAGTTAACTATGGCTACACCTTC. This sequence encodes CASSAVNYGYTF.

This chain uses TRBV5-1 with TRBJ1-1; unclear D gene. This CDR3 contains 15 residues. V lost 0 bases and J 1 base, leaving 10 bases between the germline ends. Germline V CDR1 and CDR2: SGHRS, YFSETQ. The CDR3 loop reads CASSLGSTANTEAFF. The CDR3 coding sequence is TGCGCCAGCAGCTTGGGCTCAACAGCGAACACTGAAGCTTTCTTT.

The gene calls are TRBV10-1 and TRBJ1-1; D not resolved. This CDR3 contains 13 residues. V lost 4 bases, J lost 0 bases, and 6 bases lay in between. Looked up from germline, CDR1 is WNHNN and CDR2 is SYGVQD (reference sequence). The CDR3 DNA sequence: TGCGCCAGCAGTGTACTGATGAACACTGAAGCTTTCTTT. It encodes CASSVLMNTEAFF.

This clone appeared a single time. This chain joins TRBV18 and TRBJ1-1; D is ambiguous. Germline-derived CDR1 and CDR2 are KGHSH and LQKENI. This CDR3 is 14 amino acids long. V lost 3 bases to trimming and J lost 1 base, with 9 bases between them. This chain's CDR3 is CASSPTGKNTEAFF. CDR3 DNA: TGTGCCAGCTCACCTACCGGGAAGAACACTGAAGCTTTCTTT.

The rearrangement joins TRBV5-1 to TRBJ2-2, with D possibly TRBD2 on 6 matching bases. The CDR3 is made up of 16 amino acids. CDR1 is SGHRS and CDR2 is YFSETQ in the germline V gene. Trimming took 1 base from V and 4 from J, leaving 14 bases between them. The CDR3 is CASSLIGLTRTGELFF. CDR3 in DNA: TGCGCCAGCAGCTTGATAGGACTAACTCGCACCGGGGAGCTGTTTTTT. Based on the CDR3 plus reference TRBV5-1 and TRBJ2-2, the full variable domain is KAGVTQTPRYLIKTRGQQVTLSCSPISGHRSVSWYQQTPGQGLQFLFEYFSETQRNKGNFPGRFSGRQFSNSRSEMNVSTLELGDSALYLCASSLIGLTRTGELFFGEGSRLTVL.

This chain uses TRBV9 with TRBJ2-1; D is perhaps TRBD1 (6 bases). The V end was cut by 4 bases, the J end by 6 bases, with 20 bases between. The CDR3 consists of 16 residues. Germline CDR1 is SGDLS and CDR2 is YYNGEE. The CDR3 DNA is TGTGCCAGCAGCCGTGGAATCGGGGTAGGGGGCAATGAGCAGTTCTTC. Translated: CASSRGIGVGGNEQFF.

CDR3 region: CASSDSRPGELFF. The CDR3 nucleotides read TGTGCCAGCAGTGATTCGCGCCCGGGGGAGCTGTTTTTT. This chain joins TRBV2 and TRBJ2-2; D unresolved. The CDR3 is made up of 13 amino acids. The V and J ends lost 3 bases and 8 bases respectively, with 10 bases between them. CDR1 SNHLY and CDR2 FYNNEI come from the germline V gene.

The chain carries TRBV7-9 and TRBJ2-7; D may be TRBD2 (6 bases). This CDR3 spans 17 amino acids. CDR1 is SEHNR, CDR2 FQNEAQ, per germline (reference sequence). V lost 3 bases to trimming and J lost 1 base, with 19 bases between them. For the CDR3, the DNA is TGTGCCAGCAGCTTTTATGGTTGGGGACTTCCTTCCTACGAGCAGTACTTC. This encodes CASSFYGWGLPSYEQYF.

The CDR3 protein is CASSHPRRGADTQYF. The CDR3 DNA reads TGTGCCAGCAGCCACCCTCGAAGGGGCGCAGATACGCAGTATTTT. J is TRBJ2-3 and V is TRBV14; a weak D match, TRBD1 (5 bases). This CDR3 has 15 residues. With 3 bases removed from V and 4 bases from J, the gap between germline ends came to 14 bases. Germline-derived CDR1 and CDR2 are SGHDN and FVKESK.

This chain joins TRBV19 and TRBJ1-6, with TRBD1 as a possible D gene (6 bases). With 2 bases removed from V and 7 bases from J, the gap between germline ends came to 15 bases. CDR1 and CDR2 from the germline V gene are LNHDA and SQIVND (reference sequence). The CDR3 runs 16 residues. CDR3 region: CASSIQPGVVNSPLHF. The DNA of the CDR3 is TGTGCCAGTAGTATACAACCAGGGGTCGTGAATTCACCCCTCCACTTT.

The V and J genes are TRBV7-8 and TRBJ2-3; no firm D call. Germline V gene data show CDR1 as SGHVS and CDR2 as FQNEAQ. The CDR3 spans 13 residues. With 5 bases removed from V and 1 base from J, the gap between germline ends came to 7 bases. CDR3 sequence (DNA): TGTGCCAGCAGCCAGGTGGGCACAGATACGCAGTATTTT. Its protein product is CASSQVGTDTQYF.

The J gene is TRBJ2-5, the V gene TRBV5-1; D gene ambiguous. The germline V and J ends were trimmed by 1 base and 5 bases, with 9 bases remaining between them. CDR1 SGHRS and CDR2 YFSETQ come from the germline V gene. This CDR3 has 13 residues. CDR3 sequence (DNA): TGCGCCAGCAGCTTGCGGTCTCGGGAGACCCAGTACTTC. Its protein product is CASSLRSRETQYF.

This rearrangement joins TRBV2 to TRBJ2-5; weak D call: TRBD1 (5 bases). V was shortened by 3 bases and J by 1 base, with 12 bases between the two germline ends. The germline V gene encodes CDR1 SNHLY and CDR2 FYNNEI. The CDR3 sequence is 15 residues long. The CDR3 DNA reads as TGTGCCAGCAGTGACCCAGGGAACCTCCAAGAGACCCAGTACTTC. Translation: CASSDPGNLQETQYF.

This rearrangement joins TRBV2 to TRBJ1-3; the D gene is possibly TRBD1 (6 bases). Germline-derived CDR1 and CDR2 are SNHLY and FYNNEI. Trimming shortened V by 6 bases and J by 0 bases, and 12 bases separated the two germline ends. CDR3 length equals 15 residues. In DNA, the CDR3 is TGTGCCAGCAGGGACAGAGCGTCCTCTGGAAACACCATATATTTT. It is translated as CASRDRASSGNTIYF.